The 32 T cell receptor beta chains below come from one sample, sequenced in a study of early T cells in non-severe SARS-CoV-2 infection. Via MiXCR, TCRdb re-called the 5' RACE reads, giving one row per CDR3 protein. Of 30,000 or so distinct CDR3 sequences listed, roughly 6.6% are singletons. The sequenced sample was whole blood. Receptors were obtained from an adult who was a healthcare worker with PCR-confirmed SARS-CoV-2 infection or an uninfected control (not recorded which).

The sample holds a few counts of this clonotype. The genes are TRBV9 and TRBJ2-2; weak D call: TRBD2 (6 bases). This CDR3 is built from 15 residues. Trimming stripped 3 bases from V and 6 bases from J, with 15 bases between. Germline CDR1 and CDR2: SGDLS and YYNGEE. Here the CDR3 reads CASSADSRGAGELFF. The CDR3 DNA reads TGTGCCAGCAGCGCGGATTCCCGCGGGGCCGGGGAGCTGTTTTTT.

This clonotype came up many times. The chain uses TRBV4-1 and TRBJ2-3; D is unresolved. The CDR3 has 16 residues. Trimming took 0 bases from V and 2 from J, leaving 12 bases between them. Germline-derived CDR1 and CDR2 are MGHRA and YSYEKL. DNA of the CDR3: TGCGCCAGCAGCCAAGAGTGGCCGGCGGACACAGATACGCAGTATTTT. This codes for CASSQEWPADTDTQYF.

There are many counts of this clonotype. The DNA for the CDR3 is TGCAGCGCCGCGACGGAGGCTGGAGCCAAAAACATTCAGTACTTC. It codes for CSAATEAGAKNIQYF. The chain has TRBV29-1 and TRBJ2-4, with D possibly being TRBD2 (5 bases). Germline-derived CDR1 and CDR2 are SQVTM and ANQGSEA. The CDR3 loop spans 15 amino acids. Between the trimmed V and J ends, which lost 7 bases and 0 bases, there was a span of 16 bases.

In this sample, this clonotype turned up many times. The gene calls are TRBV19 and TRBJ2-1; the match to TRBD2 covers 10 bases. The CDR3 extends over 16 amino acids. Germline V gene sequence: CDR1 LNHDA, CDR2 SQIVND (reference sequence). The trim removed 2 bases at V and 2 bases at J, leaving 3 bases unmatched. CDR3 residues: CASSITSGTPYNEQFF. The CDR3 region has the DNA TGTGCCAGTAGTATAACTAGCGGGACACCCTACAATGAGCAGTTCTTC. The variable domain in full, completed from reference TRBV19 and TRBJ2-1, reads DGGITQSPKYLFRKEGQNVTLSCEQNLNHDAMYWYRQDPGQGLRLIYYSQIVNDFQKGDIAEGYSVSREKKESFPLTVTSAQKNPTAFYLCASSITSGTPYNEQFFGPGTRLTVL.

V gene TRBV7-2 combines with J gene TRBJ2-1; 9 bases line up with TRBD2. The CDR3 is 17 amino acids. Germline values: CDR1 SGHTA, CDR2 FQGNSA. Trimming at V came to 5 bases and at J to 4 bases, leaving 12 bases not matched to a gene. The CDR3 protein is CTSSPLAREGGYNEQFF. The CDR3 coding sequence is TGTACCAGCAGCCCACTAGCGCGGGAGGGCGGATACAATGAGCAGTTCTTC.

This clonotype qualifies as medium-sized. This chain connects TRBV4-1 to TRBJ2-1, with TRBD2 as a possible D gene (10 bases). CDR1 is MGHRA, CDR2 YSYEKL, per germline. The CDR3 is 21 amino acids. Trimming cost V 2 bases and J 6 bases, with 32 bases left between them. In nucleotides, the CDR3 is TGCGCCAGCAGCCAACTTCTTGGACAGGGGCTAGCGGGAGAAGAGAGCAATGAGCAGTTCTTC. This encodes CASSQLLGQGLAGEESNEQFF.

Many counts were recorded for this clonotype. The V and J genes are TRBV20-1 and TRBJ2-3; D not certain. Deletions cut 3 bases from V and 0 bases from J, with 13 bases between. The V gene's germline CDR1 is DFQATT and CDR2 SNEGSKA (reference sequence). The CDR3 sequence is 15 residues long. The CDR3 DNA reads TGCAGTGCTAGGGGCCAGTATATTAGCACAGATACGCAGTATTTT. It specifies CSARGQYISTDTQYF.

Many counts were recorded for this clonotype. The V gene is TRBV6-5, the J gene TRBJ2-7; tentative D call: TRBD1 (5 bases). From germline, CDR1 is MNHEY and CDR2 SVGAGI. The CDR3 contains 14 residues. V was pared by 2 bases and J by 4 bases, with 12 bases between. Written as DNA, the CDR3 is TGTGCCAGCAGTTACCGCAGGGCCCTTTACGAGCAGTACTTC. This codes for CASSYRRALYEQYF.

This clonotype was seen many times. The chain has TRBV7-6 and TRBJ2-3; possibly TRBD1 or TRBD2 for D (5 bases each). CDR3 size: 15 residues. V lost 0 bases and J 5 bases, leaving 12 bases between the germline ends. Germline CDR1 and CDR2: SGHVS and FNYEAQ. CDR3 loop: CASSLAEGQRDTQYF. The CDR3 DNA reads as TGTGCCAGCAGCTTAGCAGAGGGGCAGAGAGATACGCAGTATTTT.

Ten or more counts support this clonotype. The V call is TRBV7-9, the J call TRBJ2-3; D assignment may be TRBD1 or TRBD2 (5 bases each). CDR1 SEHNR and CDR2 FQNEAQ come from the germline V gene (reference sequence). The CDR3 runs 16 residues. V was cut by 4 bases and J by 2 bases, with 16 bases left in between. The DNA of the CDR3 is TGTGCCAGCAGCTCACCGATTGGGGGTTCCACAGATACGCAGTATTTT. Amino acid sequence: CASSSPIGGSTDTQYF. The whole variable domain, filled in from reference TRBV7-9 and TRBJ2-3, reads DTGVSQNPRHKITKRGQNVTFRCDPISEHNRLYWYRQTLGQGPEFLTYFQNEAQLEKSRLLSDRFSAERPKGSFSTLEIQRTEQGDSAMYLCASSSPIGGSTDTQYFGPGTRLTVL.

This clonotype was seen repeatedly, ten times or more. The CDR3 loop reads CASSPRHRSGANVLTF. The CDR3 coding sequence is TGTGCCAGCAGCCCCAGACACCGCTCTGGGGCCAACGTCCTGACTTTC. This sequence joins TRBV7-2 and TRBJ2-6, with unresolved D. Trimming cost V 5 bases and J 0 bases, with 11 bases left between them. Germline V gives CDR1 SGHTA, CDR2 FQGNSA. The CDR3 is made up of 16 amino acids.

This clonotype occurred a few times. J is TRBJ1-6 and V is TRBV7-9; D might be TRBD1 (6 bases). With 3 bases removed from V and 0 bases from J, the gap between germline ends came to 9 bases. Germline lookup yields CDR1 SEHNR and CDR2 FQNEAQ (reference sequence). The CDR3 is 16 residues long. CDR3 sequence reads: CASSLTGSSYNSPLHF. Written as DNA, the CDR3 is TGTGCCAGCAGCTTGACAGGCAGCTCCTATAATTCACCCCTCCACTTT.

This clonotype was picked up many times. The chain uses TRBV12-3 or TRBV12-4 and TRBJ2-4; D is unclear. The CDR3 has 14 amino acids. The ends were cut back, 2 bases at V and 4 bases at J, with 9 bases in the middle. The CDR3 DNA reads as TGTGCCAGCAGTTTACGGTCCCTGAAAAACATTCAGTACTTC. This translates into CASSLRSLKNIQYF.

There are a few counts of this clonotype. This chain joins TRBV20-1 and TRBJ2-7, with TRBD2 matching 14 bases. With V trimmed by 3 bases and J by 2 bases, 9 bases remained unmatched. From germline, CDR1 is DFQATT and CDR2 SNEGSKA (reference sequence). There are 17 residues in the CDR3. The CDR3, as DNA: TGCAGTGCTAGTAGTGGGACTAGCGGGGGCAAGACCTACGAGCAGTACTTC. Amino acid sequence: CSASSGTSGGKTYEQYF.

The chain employs TRBV7-9 and TRBJ2-5; D remains ambiguous. V was pared by 1 base and J by 7 bases, with 13 bases between. The CDR3 runs 14 residues. Per germline, CDR1 SEHNR and CDR2 FQNEAQ (reference sequence). The CDR3 sequence is CASSLGASLGTQYF. The CDR3 nucleotides read TGTGCCAGCAGCTTAGGTGCCAGTTTGGGGACCCAGTACTTC.

There are many counts of this clonotype. This chain uses TRBV20-1 with TRBJ1-5, with D possibly being TRBD1 (5 bases). CDR1 and CDR2 (germline): DFQATT, SNEGSKA (reference sequence). There are 15 residues in the CDR3. Deletions cut 1 base from V and 0 bases from J, with 10 bases between. The CDR3 reads CSARGRDYSNQPQHF. The CDR3 DNA follows: TGCAGTGCTAGAGGCAGGGATTATAGCAATCAGCCCCAGCATTTT.

This clonotype occurred many times. The chain couples TRBV5-8 to TRBJ1-1, with D possibly TRBD1 on 5 matching bases. CDR3 length: 16 amino acids. The germline CDR1 and CDR2 sequences are SGHTS and YDEGEE. V shed 2 bases and J shed 1 base, with 15 bases lying between them. For the CDR3, the DNA is TGTGCCAGCAGCTTCTTAGGGACGTCAGGGAACACTGAAGCTTTCTTT. It specifies CASSFLGTSGNTEAFF. Together with reference TRBV5-8 and TRBJ1-1, the CDR3 gives the full variable domain: EAGVTQSPTHLIKTRGQQATLRCSPISGHTSVYWYQQALGLGLQFLLWYDEGEERNRGNFPPRFSGRQFPNYSSELNVNALELEDSALYLCASSFLGTSGNTEAFFGQGTRLTVV.

This clonotype was seen ten or more times. The CDR3 bases are TGTGCCAGCAGTCGTCGTGGGGGGGCTGACACTGAAGCTTTCTTT. Translation gives CASSRRGGADTEAFF. V usage is TRBV6-4 and J usage is TRBJ1-1, with D tentatively TRBD1 (6 bases). CDR1 MRHNA and CDR2 SNTAGT come from the germline V gene. The CDR3 spans 15 residues. V gave up 5 bases and J gave up 3 bases, with 16 bases separating them.

There are many counts of this clonotype. The chain joins TRBV5-5 to TRBJ2-1; D is uncertain. V was shortened by 2 bases and J by 4 bases, with 7 bases between the two germline ends. Per germline, CDR1 SGHKS and CDR2 YYEKEE (reference sequence). This CDR3 comprises 13 residues. The DNA of the CDR3 is TGTGCCAGCAGCTTTGACCCGTACAATGAGCAGTTCTTC. Translated: CASSFDPYNEQFF.

This clonotype was counted ten times or more. The V call is TRBV24-1, the J call TRBJ1-5; no reliable D call. Trimming left V 4 bases short and J 0 bases short, with 3 bases between. Germline V gene lookup returns CDR1 KGHDR and CDR2 SFDVKD. The CDR3 has 13 amino acids. The CDR3 is CATSENSNQPQHF. The CDR3 coding sequence is TGTGCCACCAGTGAGAATAGCAATCAGCCCCAGCATTTT.

This clonotype was counted only a few times. The J gene is TRBJ1-5, the V gene TRBV7-8, with 10 positions matching TRBD1. J gave up 1 base and V 6 bases, and 3 bases lay outside the gene matches. The CDR3 contains 15 residues. CDR1 SGHVS and CDR2 FQNEAQ come from the germline V gene. The CDR3 region has the DNA TGTGCCAGCAGTCCGGGACAGGGGAGCAATCAGCCCCAGCATTTT. Amino acids: CASSPGQGSNQPQHF.

This clonotype was seen a handful of times. This chain links TRBV7-2 with TRBJ2-1, with D unresolved. This CDR3 has 15 residues. Looked up from germline, CDR1 is SGHTA and CDR2 is FQGNSA. V gave up 7 bases and J gave up 4 bases, with 17 bases separating them. The CDR3 reads CASTPETARYNEQFF. Here the CDR3 DNA reads TGTGCCAGCACCCCAGAGACTGCCCGATACAATGAGCAGTTCTTC. Together with reference TRBV7-2 and TRBJ2-1, the CDR3 gives the full variable domain: GAGVSQSPSNKVTEKGKDVELRCDPISGHTALYWYRQSLGQGLEFLIYFQGNSAPDKSGLPSDRFSAERTGGSVSTLTIQRTQQEDSAVYLCASTPETARYNEQFFGPGTRLTVL.

By its share, this clonotype is medium-sized. This rearrangement joins TRBV6-5 to TRBJ1-6; D is perhaps TRBD1 (6 bases). Germline lookup yields CDR1 MNHEY and CDR2 SVGAGI. The CDR3 runs 13 residues. The V gene lost 6 bases and the J gene lost 8 bases, with 11 bases spanning the gap. CDR3 coding DNA: TGTGCCAGCAGCACAGGGTTCGATTCACCCCTCCACTTT. This encodes CASSTGFDSPLHF.

This clonotype has at least ten counts. J is TRBJ2-3 and V is TRBV7-2; 8 bases map to TRBD2. The germline CDR1 and CDR2 sequences are SGHTA and FQGNSA. This CDR3 has 14 amino acids. The V and J ends lost 8 bases and 5 bases, in that order; junction bases with no gene match: 9. The CDR3 bases are TGTGCCAGCTCAGCGGGAGAGTATGGAGATACGCAGTATTTT. Its protein product is CASSAGEYGDTQYF.

This clonotype was found many times. The chain carries TRBV20-1 and TRBJ2-1; D is unclear. From germline, CDR1 is DFQATT and CDR2 SNEGSKA (reference sequence). Trimming pared 3 bases from V and 6 bases from J, leaving 9 bases between. CDR3 length: 12 amino acids. The CDR3, as DNA: TGCAGTGCTAGGTTCCCAGGCAATGAGCAGTTCTTC. Encoded protein: CSARFPGNEQFF.

This clonotype was recorded many times. This chain uses TRBV27 with TRBJ2-7; 12 positions match TRBD2. Germline assignment: CDR1 MNHEY and CDR2 SMNVEV (reference sequence). The V gene end was trimmed by 5 bases and the J gene end by 3 bases; junction bases not matched to a gene: 11. The CDR3 is made up of 17 amino acids. CDR3 DNA sequence: TGTGCCAGCAGTCCCCGCATAGGACTAGCGGGACACTACGAGCAGTACTTC. Its translation is CASSPRIGLAGHYEQYF.

This clonotype showed up many times. V and J are TRBV29-1 and TRBJ1-2, with 9 bases fitting TRBD1. This CDR3 has 12 residues. Germline assignment: CDR1 SQVTM and CDR2 ANQGSEA. Trimming cost V 5 bases and J 4 bases; bases outside gene matches: 2. Here the CDR3 DNA reads TGCAGCGTTACACAGGGGGCCTATGGCTACACCTTC. This translates into CSVTQGAYGYTF.

There are many counts of this clonotype. The chain links TRBV18 to TRBJ1-1; D gene unclear. The CDR3 has 15 amino acids. The germline V gene has CDR1 KGHSH and CDR2 LQKENI. V was clipped by 2 bases and J by 0 bases, with 10 bases between them. In nucleotides, the CDR3 is TGTGCCAGCTCACCAAGCCAGGATTTGAACACTGAAGCTTTCTTT. It encodes CASSPSQDLNTEAFF.

The chain links TRBV4-2 to TRBJ2-4; 7 bases align to TRBD2. The CDR3 length is 15 residues. The V gene end was trimmed by 0 bases and the J gene end by 6 bases; junction bases not matched to a gene: 5. Germline assignment: CDR1 LGHNA and CDR2 YNFKEQ. The CDR3 nucleotides are TGTGCCAGCAGCCAAGATGGACCGGGGGGAAACATTCAGTACTTC. This encodes CASSQDGPGGNIQYF.

This clonotype turned up a few times. The rearrangement uses TRBV20-1 and TRBJ2-1, with 10 bases aligning to TRBD1. Trimming took 3 bases from V and 6 from J; bases not matched to a gene: 5. Germline V gene sequence: CDR1 DFQATT, CDR2 SNEGSKA (reference sequence). This CDR3 comprises 14 residues. This chain's CDR3 is CSASDRGRGNEQFF. The CDR3 DNA follows: TGCAGTGCTAGTGACAGGGGGCGCGGCAATGAGCAGTTCTTC.

This clonotype was found many times. This chain joins TRBV6-5 and TRBJ2-7, with 9 bases aligning to TRBD1. CDR3 length equals 15 residues. Germline-derived CDR1 and CDR2 are MNHEY and SVGAGI. Trimming cost V 3 bases and J 2 bases; bases outside gene matches: 5. The CDR3 sequence is CASSYAGTGTYEQYF. The CDR3 DNA reads TGTGCCAGCAGTTATGCCGGGACAGGGACCTACGAGCAGTACTTC.

The rearrangement joins TRBV19 to TRBJ1-5; the D is unclear. V lost 3 bases and J lost 0, with 6 bases in between. In germline, CDR1 is LNHDA, CDR2 SQIVND (reference sequence). The CDR3 contains 14 residues. Here the CDR3 DNA reads TGTGCCAGTAGTATTGCCCGTAGCAATCAGCCCCAGCATTTT. This gives the protein CASSIARSNQPQHF.